One and the same sample provided the 27 T cell receptor beta chains below, sequenced in a study of blood T cell repertoires in COVID-19. The table came from immunoSEQ multiplex PCR; TCRdb's copy has only in-frame clones and leaves some out. Found here are about 150,000 clones, approximately 80% of them singletons; the top ten hold about 6%. Sequencing was performed on PBMCs or T cells enriched from blood (not recorded which). The origin of the receptors is a woman aged 50 to 60 who had recovered from COVID-19.

The gene calls are TRBV10-1 and TRBJ2-1; D unclear. This CDR3 spans 13 amino acids. From germline, CDR1 is WNHNN and CDR2 SYGVQD (reference sequence). Trimming pared 4 bases from V and 6 bases from J, leaving 10 bases between. The CDR3 DNA follows: TGCGCCAGCAGTGGAGGCAGTATCAATGAGCAGTTCTTC. Protein: CASSGGSINEQFF.

This sequence joins TRBV28 and TRBJ2-2; D possibly corresponds to TRBD2 (7 bases). The germline V and J ends were trimmed by 7 bases and 5 bases, with 23 bases remaining between them. This CDR3 region has 17 residues. The germline gives CDR1 MDHEN, CDR2 SYDVKM. CDR3 nucleotides: TGTGCCAGCAATCGGTTTGCGCGGGGGCGAAAAACCGGGGAGCTGTTTTTT. It yields the protein CASNRFARGRKTGELFF. Full variable domain (rest looked up from reference TRBV28 and TRBJ2-2): DVKVTQSSRYLVKRTGEKVFLECVQDMDHENMFWYRQDPGLGLRLIYFSYDVKMKEKGDIPEGYSVSREKKERFSLILESASTNQTSMYLCASNRFARGRKTGELFFGEGSRLTVL.

The chain couples TRBV6-5 to TRBJ1-4; 9 nucleotides agree with TRBD1. The CDR3 totals 14 residues. Germline V gives CDR1 MNHEY, CDR2 SVGAGI. J was trimmed by 7 bases and V by 6 bases; bases with no gene match: 6. The CDR3 reads CASREGQGTEKLFF. CDR3 DNA: TGTGCCAGCAGGGAGGGACAGGGTACTGAAAAACTGTTTTTT.

V is TRBV7-3 and J is TRBJ1-6; D is unclear. With 0 bases removed from V and 8 bases from J, the gap between germline ends came to 8 bases. In germline, CDR1 is SGHTA, CDR2 FQGTGA. There are 14 residues in the CDR3. CDR3 nucleotides: TGTGCCAGCAGCTTAACGGCAGGTGATTCACCCCTCCACTTT. This translates into CASSLTAGDSPLHF.

This clone was observed a few times. The chain links TRBV10-3 to TRBJ2-3; D is uncertain. The CDR3 has 14 residues. With 6 bases removed from V and 0 bases from J, the gap between germline ends came to 10 bases. Germline CDR1 and CDR2: ENHRY and SYGVKD. CDR3 sequence: CAIRRSTSTDTQYF. The CDR3 DNA is TGTGCCATCAGGCGGTCTACTAGCACAGATACGCAGTATTTT.

This clone was picked up a small number of times. The CDR3 nucleotides are TGTGCCAGCTCCCCCGGACGGGGAACCATATATTTT. Its protein is CASSPGRGTIYF. The chain carries TRBV18 and TRBJ1-3; no definite D call. V was pared by 6 bases and J by 10 bases, with 13 bases between. Looked up from germline, CDR1 is KGHSH and CDR2 is LQKENI. The CDR3 extends over 12 amino acids.

V usage is TRBV18 and J usage is TRBJ1-6; 7 bases are a match to TRBD1. Germline CDR1 and CDR2: KGHSH and LQKENI. The CDR3 length is 17 residues. V lost 0 bases, J lost 5 bases, and 7 bases stayed unmatched. The CDR3 sequence is CASSPPGDRAHNSPLHF. CDR3 sequence (DNA): TGTGCCAGCTCACCACCGGGCGACAGGGCGCATAATTCACCCCTCCACTTT.

A single count supports this clone. The chain carries TRBV6-5 and TRBJ2-7; no definite D call. CDR1 is MNHEY and CDR2 is SVGAGI in the germline V gene. This CDR3 comprises 15 residues. Trimming removed 2 bases at V and 2 bases at J, with 13 bases between. DNA of the CDR3: TGTGCCAGCAGTTACAGACACAAACCTACCTACGAGCAGTACTTC. Amino acids: CASSYRHKPTYEQYF.

The chain employs TRBV19 and TRBJ2-2; D uncertain. Between the trimmed V and J ends, which lost 3 bases and 6 bases, there was a span of 20 bases. The length of the CDR3 is 17 residues. In germline, CDR1 is LNHDA, CDR2 SQIVND (reference sequence). Here the CDR3 reads CASSITKLTVRAGELFF. DNA of the CDR3: TGTGCCAGTAGTATTACCAAGCTAACGGTTCGTGCCGGGGAGCTGTTTTTT.

The sample holds one count of this clone. The chain couples TRBV3-1 (or the pseudogene TRBV3-2) to TRBJ2-1, with D perhaps TRBD2 (6 bases). Germline-derived CDR1 and CDR2 are LGHDT and YNNKEL (reference sequence). CDR3 length: 12 amino acids. The V and J ends lost 3 bases and 12 bases respectively, with 12 bases between them. In nucleotides, the CDR3 is TGTGCCAGCAGCCACCCCCTGGAGGGGCAGTTCTTC. It encodes CASSHPLEGQFF.

This clone was recorded once. The rearrangement uses TRBV10-3 and TRBJ1-2; 9 bases line up with TRBD1. The junction had 6 bases not matched to a gene; V was cut back by 2 bases and J by 5 bases. The germline gives CDR1 ENHRY, CDR2 SYGVKD. The length of the CDR3 is 15 residues. The CDR3 DNA reads TGTGCCATCAGTGAGGCGGGACAGGGTGGATATGGCTACACCTTC. Translating gives CAISEAGQGGYGYTF.

The chain carries TRBV2 and TRBJ2-5, with a tentative D call TRBD2 (5 bases). This CDR3 is 15 amino acids long. Germline lookup yields CDR1 SNHLY and CDR2 FYNNEI. V was cut by 4 bases and J by 6 bases, with 18 bases left in between. The CDR3 DNA sequence: TGTGCCAGCAGTGGGATTAGAGGGTCATCGAAGACCCAGTACTTC. Amino acid sequence: CASSGIRGSSKTQYF.

The rearrangement joins TRBV5-4 to TRBJ1-6, with 7 bases that match TRBD1. The V and J ends lost 6 bases and 9 bases, in that order; junction bases with no gene match: 9. Germline V gene data show CDR1 as SGHNT and CDR2 as YYREEE (reference sequence). The CDR3 extends over 14 amino acids. CDR3 nucleotide sequence: TGTGCCAGCACCGATTCAGGGGGAGCTTCACCCCTCCACTTT. As protein: CASTDSGGASPLHF.

The V call is TRBV28, the J call TRBJ2-1, with D possibly being TRBD2 (6 bases). Trimming took off 3 bases at V and 0 bases at J, with 15 bases between the two ends. The V gene's germline CDR1 is MDHEN and CDR2 SYDVKM. The CDR3 spans 17 residues. The CDR3 coding sequence is TGTGCCAGCAGTTTTGTCGGGGGATCGAGCTCCTACAATGAGCAGTTCTTC. It is translated as CASSFVGGSSSYNEQFF.

V is TRBV20-1 and J is TRBJ2-3, with D possibly being TRBD1 (5 bases). CDR1 and CDR2 (germline): DFQATT, SNEGSKA (reference sequence). V dropped 3 bases and J dropped 5 bases, with 12 bases sitting between them. The CDR3 spans 13 residues. CDR3 residues: CSASQGQRDTQYF. CDR3 nucleotide sequence: TGCAGTGCTAGTCAGGGTCAGAGAGATACGCAGTATTTT.

The chain employs TRBV2 and TRBJ2-1; 9 nucleotides agree with TRBD2. The germline CDR1 and CDR2 sequences are SNHLY and FYNNEI. The CDR3 extends over 14 amino acids. With 4 bases clipped from V and 7 bases from J, the junction kept 5 bases outside the gene matches. The CDR3 spells CASSASGARNEQFF. In DNA form, the CDR3 reads TGTGCCAGCAGTGCTAGCGGGGCTAGAAATGAGCAGTTCTTC. The full variable domain, with the rest looked up from reference TRBV2 and TRBJ2-1, is EPEVTQTPSHQVTQMGQEVILRCVPISNHLYFYWYRQILGQKVEFLVSFYNNEISEKSEIFDDQFSVERPDGSNFTLKIRSTKLEDSAMYFCASSASGARNEQFFGPGTRLTVL.

This sequence joins TRBV9 and TRBJ2-1; weak D call: TRBD1 (5 bases). Germline assignment: CDR1 SGDLS and CDR2 YYNGEE. The germline V and J ends were trimmed by 4 bases and 10 bases, with 12 bases remaining between them. The CDR3 loop spans 12 amino acids. The CDR3 nucleotides are TGTGCCAGCAGCCCTAGGGCAGGGGAGCAGTTCTTC. Translating it yields CASSPRAGEQFF.

The DNA of the CDR3 is TGCAGCGTTGAATTAGGAACAGGGGGCATCTATGGCTACACCTTC. Amino acid sequence: CSVELGTGGIYGYTF. The gene calls are TRBV29-1 and TRBJ1-2, with 9 bases lining up with TRBD1. CDR3 length: 15 residues. Unmatched junction bases numbered 8, after V lost 2 bases and J lost 4 bases. Germline V CDR1 and CDR2: SQVTM, ANQGSEA.

This clone has only one observation. This chain links TRBV20-1 with TRBJ1-5; a possible D gene is TRBD1 (6 bases). Germline CDR1 and CDR2: DFQATT and SNEGSKA (reference sequence). Trimming stripped 3 bases from V and 2 bases from J, with 14 bases between. The CDR3 extends over 15 amino acids. The CDR3 DNA sequence: TGCAGTGCTAGTTGGGGGCCTGGTGGCAATCAGCCCCAGCATTTT. Translating it yields CSASWGPGGNQPQHF.

V gene TRBV5-1 combines with J gene TRBJ2-1, with D possibly matching TRBD2 (5 bases). The CDR3 totals 15 residues. CDR1 SGHRS and CDR2 YFSETQ come from the germline V gene. The germline V and J ends were trimmed by 4 bases and 6 bases, with 17 bases remaining between them. The CDR3 reads CASSQGPSIGNEQFF. The DNA for the CDR3 is TGCGCCAGCAGCCAAGGACCTAGCATCGGCAATGAGCAGTTCTTC.

The chain recombines TRBV5-1 with TRBJ1-2; no clear D gene. The CDR3 consists of 14 residues. From germline, CDR1 is SGHRS and CDR2 YFSETQ. Trimming stripped 0 bases from V and 1 base from J, with 7 bases between. This chain's CDR3 is CASSLAGINYGYTF. In DNA, the CDR3 is TGCGCCAGCAGCTTGGCCGGTATTAACTATGGCTACACCTTC.

The chain recombines TRBV2 with TRBJ2-7; 8 nucleotides agree with TRBD1. This CDR3 spans 13 amino acids. The germline V gene encodes CDR1 SNHLY and CDR2 FYNNEI. Unmatched junction bases numbered 5, after V lost 4 bases and J lost 6 bases. The CDR3 sequence: CASSAQGASEQYF. For the CDR3, the DNA is TGTGCCAGCAGTGCCCAGGGGGCGTCCGAGCAGTACTTC.

CDR3 protein: CASSTGQSYGYTF. In DNA, the CDR3 is TGCGCCAGCAGCACGGGACAGTCCTATGGCTACACCTTC. V is TRBV5-1 and J is TRBJ1-2; 7 positions agree with TRBD1. CDR1 is SGHRS, CDR2 YFSETQ, per germline. The CDR3 consists of 13 residues. V lost 4 bases, J lost 4 bases, and 4 bases stayed unmatched.

This sequence joins TRBV30 and TRBJ1-4, with D unresolved. Deletions cut 3 bases from V and 4 bases from J, with 9 bases between. CDR1 and CDR2 from the germline V gene are GTSNPN and SVGIG (reference sequence). The CDR3 has 13 residues. CDR3 DNA sequence: TGTGCCTGGAGCCGGGATCATAATGAAAAACTGTTTTTT. Its translation: CAWSRDHNEKLFF.

This sequence joins TRBV7-9 and TRBJ2-3; TRBD2 matches 7 bases. CDR1 and CDR2 from the germline V gene are SEHNR and FQNEAQ (reference sequence). The trim removed 5 bases at V and 5 bases at J, leaving 4 bases unmatched. This CDR3 comprises 13 residues. CDR3 coding DNA: TGTGCCAGCAGCCGCCCGGGAGGAGATACGCAGTATTTT. This sequence encodes CASSRPGGDTQYF.

The V call is TRBV13, the J call TRBJ2-1, with D possibly matching TRBD2 (6 bases). CDR1 is PRHDT, CDR2 FYEKMQ, per germline (reference sequence). The CDR3 runs to 16 residues. Trimming shortened V by 6 bases and J by 1 base, and 16 bases separated the two germline ends. CDR3 nucleotides: TGTGCCAGCAGGCCCCAACGGGGGATTTCCTACAATGAGCAGTTCTTC. Its protein is CASRPQRGISYNEQFF.

This clone came up a few times. The rearrangement uses TRBV18 and TRBJ1-6; D not resolved. Between the trimmed V and J ends, which lost 6 bases and 8 bases, there was a span of 17 bases. CDR3 length: 15 residues. The germline CDR1 and CDR2 sequences are KGHSH and LQKENI. The chain's CDR3 is CASSPRRASDSPLHF. DNA of the CDR3: TGTGCCAGCTCTCCCCGGCGGGCCAGCGATTCACCCCTCCACTTT.